Listed below are T cell receptor beta chains from one sample, sequenced in a study of blood T cell repertoires in COVID-19. Profiling relied on immunoSEQ multiplex PCR, and the TCRdb table lists in-frame clones only, not all of them. The table includes 150,000 to 200,000 clones, around 76% detected once. The sequenced material came from PBMCs or T cells enriched from blood (not recorded which). Every receptor here comes from a woman aged 45-59 years with acute COVID-19. The CDR3 runs from the conserved cysteine through the conserved F or W. The order of the fields is clone size, J gene, V gene, D gene, CDR3 DNA, CDR3 protein. The D gene is left open where the match is weak. Size is stated for part of the rows, as once, few or many counts, or as a class when the clone is expanded.

.,TRBJ1-3,TRBV7-8,.,TGTGCCAGCATGGACAGACACTCTGGAAACACCATATATTTT,CASMDRHSGNTIYF
few,TRBJ1-3,TRBV19,.,TGTGCCAGTAGTATATCCGGGAGCTCTGGAAACACCATATATTTT,CASSISGSSGNTIYF
.,TRBJ2-1,TRBV11-2,.,TGTGCCAGCAGCTTCAGTCCCTCCGACAATGAGCAGTTCTTC,CASSFSPSDNEQFF
.,TRBJ1-1,TRBV5-1,.,TGCGCCAGCAGGGGAGTTTACACTGAAGCTTTCTTT,CASRGVYTEAFF
.,TRBJ2-2,TRBV24-1,TRBD1,TGTGCCACCAGTGACCGGGACAGGGGTACCACCGGGGAGCTGTTTTTT,CATSDRDRGTTGELFF
once,TRBJ2-5,TRBV13,.,TGTGCCAGCAGCCCCCCCTACGGGGGTGAAGAGACCCAGTACTTC,CASSPPYGGEETQYF
once,TRBJ2-5,TRBV5-6,.,TGTGCCAGCAGCCGGAGGGGCCTAAACACCCAAGAGACCCAGTACTTC,CASSRRGLNTQETQYF
.,TRBJ2-1,TRBV19,.,TGTGCCAGTAGTATAGAGTATGGCAGAAGCTCCTACAATGAGCAGTTCTTC,CASSIEYGRSSYNEQFF
.,TRBJ2-3,TRBV11-3,TRBD2,TGTGCCAGCAGCCGGGGACTAGCGGGTACAGATACGCAGTATTTT,CASSRGLAGTDTQYF
.,TRBJ1-2,TRBV2,TRBD1,TGTGCCAGCAGTGATAGGGCAGGGGGAGGCTATGGCTACACCTTC,CASSDRAGGGYGYTF
once,TRBJ1-2,TRBV4-3,TRBD1,TGCGCCAGCAGCCAGCTAACAGGGGGCGATGGCTACACCTTC,CASSQLTGGDGYTF